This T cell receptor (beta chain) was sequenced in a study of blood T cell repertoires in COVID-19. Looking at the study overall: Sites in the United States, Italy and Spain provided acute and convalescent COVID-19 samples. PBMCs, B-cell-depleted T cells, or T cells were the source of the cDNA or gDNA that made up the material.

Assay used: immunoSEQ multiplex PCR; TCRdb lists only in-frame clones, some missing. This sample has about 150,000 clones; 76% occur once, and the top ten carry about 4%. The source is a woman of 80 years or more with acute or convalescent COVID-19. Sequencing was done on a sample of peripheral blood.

The CDR3 coding sequence is TGTGCCAGCAGCTCGGGACAGGGGGGGAACTATGGCTACACCTTC. Translated, it gives CASSSGQGGNYGYTF. J is TRBJ1-2 and V is TRBV6-5; 11 nucleotides line up with TRBD1. The germline V gene has CDR1 MNHEY and CDR2 SVGAGI. The length of the CDR3 is 15 residues. V shed 6 bases, J shed 2 bases, and the junction held 5 bases outside the gene matches.